This T cell receptor beta chain was found in a study of T cells in Graves' hyperthyroidism and ophthalmopathy. This clonotype was recorded a few times. The target antigen is unknown. The germline gives CDR1 DFQATT, CDR2 SNEGSKA (reference sequence). CDR3 length equals 14 residues. J lost 6 bases, V lost 3 bases, and 4 bases had no gene match. Amplification of TCR beta CDR3 regions used RNA as the template. In the first-round RT-PCR of the TCR CDR3, the HTBI primer set was used. One entry per CDR3 protein results from TCRdb running MiXCR on the multiplex PCR reads. The data hold 490,000 or so distinct CDR3 sequences, with 15% to 20% observed a single time. General study findings and limits: In the blood, most expanded thyroid clonotypes above 0.001 appeared as well.

The TCR originated in a man aged 40-49 years with Graves' ophthalmopathy. Sequenced sample: blood. This chain uses TRBV20-1 with TRBJ1-6; 8 bases agree with TRBD1. The CDR3 loop reads CSARAGGLNSPLHF. CDR3 sequence (DNA): TGCAGTGCTAGGGCAGGGGGCCTTAATTCACCCCTCCACTTT.